The T cell receptor beta chain under discussion was sequenced for a study of identical twins. Germline CDR1 is SGDLS and CDR2 is YYNGEE. This CDR3 contains 15 residues. The V end was cut by 5 bases, the J end by 6 bases, with 18 bases between. cDNA molecules carried unique molecular identifiers, and template switching added a universal primer site. Via MiXCR, TCRdb re-called the 5' RACE reads, giving one row per CDR3 protein. Of approximately 600,000 distinct CDR3 sequences detected, more than 9% appear once; the ten largest clones hold 2.5% to 3%. The same data also went into a second study, on yellow fever vaccine responses in identical twins.

V usage is TRBV9 and J usage is TRBJ2-1; D possibly corresponds to TRBD2 (6 bases). The receptor comes from a woman between 18 and 29 years old in good health. The specimen was PBMCs. CDR3 sequence: CASSPRGDPPNEQFF. CDR3 bases: TGTGCCAGCAGTCCGCGGGGAGACCCCCCCAATGAGCAGTTCTTC.